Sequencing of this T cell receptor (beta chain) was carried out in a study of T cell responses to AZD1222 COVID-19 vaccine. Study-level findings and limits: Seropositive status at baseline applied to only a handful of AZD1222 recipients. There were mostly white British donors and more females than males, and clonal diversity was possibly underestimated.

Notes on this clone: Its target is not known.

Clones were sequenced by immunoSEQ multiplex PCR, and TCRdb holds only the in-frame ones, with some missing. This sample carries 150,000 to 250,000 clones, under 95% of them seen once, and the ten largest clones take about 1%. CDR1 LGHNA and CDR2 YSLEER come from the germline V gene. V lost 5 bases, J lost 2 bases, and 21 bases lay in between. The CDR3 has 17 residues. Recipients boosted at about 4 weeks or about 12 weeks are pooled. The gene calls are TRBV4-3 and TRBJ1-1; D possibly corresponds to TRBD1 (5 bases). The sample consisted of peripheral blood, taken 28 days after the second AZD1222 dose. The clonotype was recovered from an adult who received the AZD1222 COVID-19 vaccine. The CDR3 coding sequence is TGCGCCAGCAGCACGAACTTGGTAGGGACCGCAAACACTGAAGCTTTCTTT. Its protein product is CASSTNLVGTANTEAFF.